What follows are 16 T cell receptor beta chains derived from one specimen sequenced in a study of T cells after yellow fever vaccination. Using its own MiXCR run on the 5' RACE reads, TCRdb lists one record per CDR3 protein. The table has about 160,000 distinct CDR3 sequences, 5.5% to 7.5% seen once. The source material was CD4+ T cells sorted from PBMCs, sampled more than 4 days after the first yellow fever vaccination. Source of these receptors: a man aged 18 to 29 who received the YFV17D yellow fever vaccine.

This clonotype appeared many times. The chain recombines TRBV12-3 or TRBV12-4 with TRBJ1-1; D perhaps matches TRBD1 (6 bases). This CDR3 is built from 15 residues. Trimming took off 5 bases at V and 5 bases at J, with 18 bases between the two ends. CDR3 sequence: CASSPRVGGRTEAFF. CDR3 in DNA: TGTGCCAGCAGTCCCCGCGTCGGGGGGCGTACTGAAGCTTTCTTT.

In this sample, this clonotype turned up many times. The chain has TRBV7-2 and TRBJ1-2, with no clear D. This CDR3 is 14 amino acids long. The germline V gene has CDR1 SGHTA and CDR2 FQGNSA. Trimming pared 3 bases from V and 4 bases from J, leaving 12 bases between. CDR3 sequence: CASSLGYESYGYTF. The CDR3 DNA follows: TGTGCCAGCAGCTTGGGCTACGAGAGCTATGGCTACACCTTC.

This clonotype was counted between two and nine times. The chain employs TRBV30 and TRBJ2-2; tentative D call: TRBD2 (6 bases). Germline-derived CDR1 and CDR2 are GTSNPN and SVGIG (reference sequence). V was pared by 4 bases and J by 2 bases, with 17 bases between. This CDR3 comprises 16 residues. Written as DNA, the CDR3 is TGTGCCTGGAAGCCGTTTCGGGACTCTAACACCGGGGAGCTGTTTTTT. It specifies CAWKPFRDSNTGELFF. The whole variable domain, remainder taken from reference TRBV30 and TRBJ2-2, is SQTIHQWPATLVQPVGSPLSLECTVEGTSNPNLYWYRQAAGRGLQLLFYSVGIGQISSEVPQNLSASRPQDRQFILSSKKLLLSDSGFYLCAWKPFRDSNTGELFFGEGSRLTVL.

This clonotype was seen repeatedly, ten times or more. The rearrangement joins TRBV5-1 to TRBJ2-7; D perhaps matches TRBD2 (5 bases). Germline CDR1 SGHRS, CDR2 YFSETQ. The CDR3 is made up of 15 amino acids. Trimming shortened V by 2 bases and J by 5 bases, and 17 bases separated the two germline ends. The CDR3 region has the DNA TGCGCCAGCAGCTTTTTCACCAAAGACGGGAACGAGCAGTACTTC. Protein: CASSFFTKDGNEQYF.

This clonotype was counted many times. The chain uses TRBV12-3 or TRBV12-4 and TRBJ2-7; the match to TRBD1 covers 7 bases. This CDR3 contains 14 residues. The trim removed 1 base at V and 6 bases at J, leaving 6 bases unmatched. DNA of the CDR3: TGTGCCAGCAGTTTAGACGGGACAGCCCTCGAGCAGTACTTC. Residues: CASSLDGTALEQYF.

About this clonotype itself: A much larger clone is a single base away; this may be a read error. The chain links TRBV20-1 to TRBJ2-5; no clear D. The CDR3 has 12 amino acids. CDR1 and CDR2 from the germline V gene are DFQATT and SNEGSKA (reference sequence). V lost 5 bases to trimming and J lost 3 bases, with 10 bases between them. The CDR3 DNA reads TGCAGTGCTGGAGTATCAAAAGAGACCCAGTACTTC. Protein product: CSAGVSKETQYF.

The chain employs TRBV7-2 and TRBJ2-7, with D possibly TRBD2 on 7 matching bases. V lost 4 bases, J lost 3 bases, and 13 bases lay in between. The CDR3 is made up of 14 amino acids. Germline CDR1 SGHTA, CDR2 FQGNSA. The CDR3 DNA reads as TGTGCCAGCAGCTCGGGGGGCAGTATCTACGAGCAGTACTTC. Amino acids: CASSSGGSIYEQYF. Looking up the rest from reference TRBV7-2 and TRBJ2-7 gives the full variable domain: GAGVSQSPSNKVTEKGKDVELRCDPISGHTALYWYRQSLGQGLEFLIYFQGNSAPDKSGLPSDRFSAERTGGSVSTLTIQRTQQEDSAVYLCASSSGGSIYEQYFGPGTRLTVT.

This clonotype showed up many times. The chain carries TRBV29-1 and TRBJ2-1; 8 bases match TRBD2. Germline V gives CDR1 SQVTM, CDR2 ANQGSEA. The CDR3 is 13 residues long. The V and J ends lost 3 bases and 14 bases, in that order; junction bases with no gene match: 12. Written as DNA, the CDR3 is TGCAGCGTTGATCCAGCGGGGGAGTATAGGAAGTTCTTC. This translates into CSVDPAGEYRKFF.

This clonotype occurred a few times. The chain is built from TRBV6-1 and TRBJ2-1; D is undetermined. V lost 2 bases and J 4 bases, leaving 6 bases between the germline ends. CDR3 length: 13 amino acids. Germline V gives CDR1 MNHNS, CDR2 SASEGT. CDR3 in amino acids: CASSESEYNEQFF. DNA of the CDR3: TGTGCCAGCAGTGAATCGGAGTACAATGAGCAGTTCTTC.

This clonotype appeared many times. This rearrangement joins TRBV20-1 to TRBJ1-2, with TRBD1 identical over 8 bases. The CDR3 covers 13 residues. V trimming: 3 bases; J trimming: 6 bases; junction bases outside the gene matches: 6. CDR1 and CDR2 (germline): DFQATT, SNEGSKA (reference sequence). The CDR3 DNA reads as TGCAGTGCTAGTTCAGGGGGCGTTGATGGCTACACCTTC. Its translation: CSASSGGVDGYTF.

This clonotype occurred many times. This chain joins TRBV12-3 or TRBV12-4 and TRBJ1-4, with D hard to call. The ends were cut back, 5 bases at V and 3 bases at J, with 10 bases in the middle. The CDR3 length is 14 residues. CDR3 bases: TGTGCCAGCAGTCCTAGCGTTCCTAATGAAAAACTGTTTTTT. Translating gives CASSPSVPNEKLFF.

This clonotype showed up many times. The chain is built from TRBV25-1 and TRBJ2-3; TRBD1 matches 11 bases. The V segment lost 3 bases and the J segment 2 bases; nucleotides outside the gene matches: 1. Germline V gives CDR1 MGHDK, CDR2 SYGVNS. The length of the CDR3 is 15 residues. CDR3 sequence (DNA): TGTGCCAGCAGTGACGGACAGGGGGCCACAGATACGCAGTATTTT. It specifies CASSDGQGATDTQYF.

This clonotype was seen ten or more times. CDR3 in amino acids: CASSLLGESYNEQFF. Written as DNA, the CDR3 is TGTGCCAGCAGCTTGCTAGGGGAATCCTACAATGAGCAGTTCTTC. The genes are TRBV7-2 and TRBJ2-1; possible D gene TRBD1, 5 bases. The V end was cut by 3 bases, the J end by 1 base, with 10 bases between. The CDR3 is made up of 15 amino acids. The germline V gene encodes CDR1 SGHTA and CDR2 FQGNSA.

At least ten counts were recorded for this clonotype. V and J are TRBV4-1 and TRBJ1-4; 7 bases map to TRBD1. The CDR3 has 15 residues. With V trimmed by 0 bases and J by 7 bases, 5 bases remained unmatched. The V gene's germline CDR1 is MGHRA and CDR2 YSYEKL. CDR3 amino acids: CASSQENRGFEKLFF. CDR3 bases: TGCGCCAGCAGCCAAGAAAACAGGGGTTTTGAAAAACTGTTTTTT.

This clonotype was detected a few times. The chain combines TRBV12-3 or TRBV12-4 with TRBJ1-5, with D possibly matching TRBD1 (5 bases). There are 15 residues in the CDR3. V lost 0 bases to trimming and J lost 5 bases, with 11 bases between them. This CDR3 is CASSLAQRGDQPQHF. The CDR3 region has the DNA TGTGCCAGCAGTTTAGCCCAAAGGGGTGATCAGCCCCAGCATTTT.

The J gene is TRBJ2-3, the V gene TRBV19; 8 bases are a match to TRBD1. The CDR3 totals 16 residues. The V gene end was trimmed by 6 bases and the J gene end by 2 bases; junction bases not matched to a gene: 10. Per the germline V gene, CDR1 is LNHDA and CDR2 is SQIVND (reference sequence). CDR3 region: CASSETGTGYTDTQYF. The DNA of the CDR3 is TGTGCCAGTAGCGAGACCGGGACAGGTTACACAGATACGCAGTATTTT.